These T cell receptor beta chains were read from a single sample in a study of cytotoxic CD8 clonotypes in ibrutinib-treated CLL. Assay used: immunoSEQ multiplex PCR; TCRdb lists only in-frame clones, some missing. The sample contains roughly 29,000 clones, about 76% of which appear only once. The sequencing used PBMCs, collected after 36 months of ibrutinib treatment. These receptors all come from a human donor with chronic lymphocytic leukemia. Both conserved end residues are part of each CDR3. A D gene is named only where the DNA matches it firmly. Where a row states a size, it is once, few, many or the class of an expanded clone; other rows omit it.

TRBV7-9,TRBJ2-5,-,-,TGTGCCAGCAGAGGGAGGACAGAAGGGGCATGGGAGACCCAGTACTTC,CASRGRTEGAWETQYF
TRBV7-2,TRBJ1-4,TRBD1,-,TGTGCCAGCAGCCCGGGACAGGGAATTGAAAAACTGTTTTTT,CASSPGQGIEKLFF
TRBV4-3,TRBJ1-1,-,-,TGCGCCAGCAGCCAAGATTTGTCCCTCGCTAGTGTGGCTGAAGCTTTCTTT,CASSQDLSLASVAEAFF
TRBV29-1,TRBJ1-1,-,-,TGCAGCGTTGAAGCTCGGGGGAACACTGAAGCTTTCTTT,CSVEARGNTEAFF
TRBV6-5,TRBJ2-2,-,-,TGTGCCAGCAGTTTACAGGGTGGGGGCAACACCGGGGAGCTGTTTTTT,CASSLQGGGNTGELFF
TRBV7-2,TRBJ2-1,-,few,TGTGCCAGCAGCTGGGGGAACTCCTACAATGAGCAGTTCTTC,CASSWGNSYNEQFF
TRBV6-5,TRBJ2-7,-,-,TGTGCCAGCACTTCCGGGGGAGCCTACGAGCAGTACTTC,CASTSGGAYEQYF
TRBV5-6,TRBJ1-4,-,-,TGTGCCAGCAGCCTGGACACGGCTAATGAAAAACTGTTTTTT,CASSLDTANEKLFF
TRBV27,TRBJ1-2,TRBD1,-,TGTGCCAGCAGTTGGGACAGGCAGGGAGCGAACACCTTC,CASSWDRQGANTF
TRBV6-5,TRBJ2-5,-,-,TGTGCCAGCAGTTACGGGGGTAGACAAGAGACCCAGTACTTC,CASSYGGRQETQYF
TRBV7-3,TRBJ2-1,-,-,TGTGCCAGCAGCCCCGGGGCTAGTTTCTACAATGAGCAGTTCTTC,CASSPGASFYNEQFF
TRBV6-6,TRBJ1-2,TRBD1,-,TGTGCCAGCAGTCTTGGACAGGGCGGACGTGGCTACACCTTC,CASSLGQGGRGYTF
TRBV27,TRBJ1-5,-,-,TGTGCCAGCAGCCAACCGGGGGGAAGGGAAGATCAGCCCCAGCATTTT,CASSQPGGREDQPQHF
TRBV29-1,TRBJ1-2,-,-,TGCAGCGCTGGGGAAGGGACGAACTATGGCTACACCTTC,CSAGEGTNYGYTF
TRBV5-4,TRBJ2-7,-,-,TGTGCCAGCAGCTTCCAGGGATCCTACGAGCAGTACTTC,CASSFQGSYEQYF
TRBV11-2,TRBJ1-4,-,-,TGTGCCAGCTCTCTCTCCGAAAAACTGTTTTTT,CASSLSEKLFF
TRBV4-2,TRBJ1-5,TRBD1,-,TGTGCCAGCAGCCAAGACGACAGGGGGAATCAGCCCCAGCATTTT,CASSQDDRGNQPQHF
TRBV12-5,TRBJ2-7,-,-,TGTGCTAGTGGTTTGGTTGGGAGGCCCGGCTACGAGCAGTACTTC,CASGLVGRPGYEQYF
TRBV11-2,TRBJ1-3,-,-,TGTGCCAGCAGCTTGGGAAACACCATATATTTT,CASSLGNTIYF
TRBV6-5,TRBJ2-7,TRBD1,few,TGTGCCAGCAGGGCGGGACAGGCACACTACGAGCAGTACTTC,CASRAGQAHYEQYF
TRBV5-1,TRBJ2-1,TRBD2,-,TGCGCCAGCAGCTCTCGACTAGCGGGGGCGGATGAGCAGTTCTTC,CASSSRLAGADEQFF
TRBV7-3,TRBJ2-1,-,-,TGTGCCAGCAGCCCCTCAGTTAACAATGAGCAGTTCTTC,CASSPSVNNEQFF
TRBV7-9,TRBJ2-2,TRBD1,-,TGTGCCAGCAGCGGACAGGGGGCGAACACCGGGGAGCTGTTTTTT,CASSGQGANTGELFF
TRBV13,TRBJ2-7,-,-,TGTGCCAGCAGCTTGAAGGGCGGGGAGCAGTACTTC,CASSLKGGEQYF
TRBV5-1,TRBJ2-5,-,-,TGCGCCAGCAGCTACCTTAACAGGGAGACCCAGTACTTC,CASSYLNRETQYF
TRBV6-4,TRBJ2-2,-,few,TGTGCCAGCAGCTTCGACAGGTCCACCGGGGAGCTGTTTTTT,CASSFDRSTGELFF
TRBV7-9,TRBJ2-7,-,-,TGTGCCAGCAGCTCCCCCCGAGACGGACCCTCCTACGAGCAGTACTTC,CASSSPRDGPSYEQYF
TRBV10-3,TRBJ2-7,TRBD1,once,TGTGCCATCAGTGAAGCTTTACAGGGGATTTCCTACGAGCAGTACTTC,CAISEALQGISYEQYF
TRBV9,TRBJ1-1,TRBD1,large,TGTGCCAGCAGCGCAGACGGACAGGGGGACACTGAAGCTTTCTTT,CASSADGQGDTEAFF
TRBV5-4,TRBJ1-1,-,-,TGTGCCAGCAGCTTGGCCCCGGGCACTGAAGCTTTCTTT,CASSLAPGTEAFF
TRBV5-8,TRBJ2-2,-,-,TGTGCCAGCAGCTTCCAGGGTAGTGGCGGGGAGCTGTTTTTT,CASSFQGSGGELFF
TRBV30,TRBJ1-5,-,-,TGTGCCTGGAGTGTACTGGGCGGAGGCAATCAGCCCCAGCATTTT,CAWSVLGGGNQPQHF
TRBV21-1,TRBJ2-1,-,-,TGTGCCAGCAGCAAAGGAGGACAGGGTAAGTACAATGAGCAGTTCTTC,CASSKGGQGKYNEQFF
TRBV4-3,TRBJ2-3,TRBD1,-,TGCGCCAGCTCCACCGGGACAGAAACAGATACGCAGTATTTT,CASSTGTETDTQYF
TRBV6-5,TRBJ2-3,-,-,TGTGCCAGCAGGAAAGGGACAGATACGCAGTATTTT,CASRKGTDTQYF
TRBV4-2,TRBJ2-7,TRBD2,-,TGTGCCAGCAGCCAAGCGACTAGCGGGGCCTACGAGCAGTACTTC,CASSQATSGAYEQYF
TRBV2,TRBJ1-2,-,-,TGTGCCAGCAGTGAAGCGAAGGCAGTCGGAGGCTACACCTTC,CASSEAKAVGGYTF
TRBV7-9,TRBJ1-1,TRBD1,-,TGTGCCAGCAGCTTAGGACTGGGACAGGGAGGGACTGAAGCTTTCTTT,CASSLGLGQGGTEAFF
TRBV10-1,TRBJ2-7,-,-,TGCGCCAGCAGTGAGGTCAGTTCCTACGAGCAGTACTTC,CASSEVSSYEQYF
TRBV5-4,TRBJ1-2,-,-,TGTGCCAGCAGCTTACAGGCCCCCGGTGGCTATGGCTACACCTTC,CASSLQAPGGYGYTF
TRBV7-3,TRBJ2-5,-,-,TGTGCCAGCAGCTTAGGCAACTCCGGGGGCTGGGAGACCCAGTACTTC,CASSLGNSGGWETQYF
TRBV6-5,TRBJ2-7,TRBD2,-,TGTGCCAGCAGGGCGGGACTAGCCGCGTACGAGCAGTACTTC,CASRAGLAAYEQYF
TRBV5-6,TRBJ2-3,-,-,TGTGCCAGCAGCTTGGCCGCGACAACAGATACGCAGTATTTT,CASSLAATTDTQYF
TRBV10-1,TRBJ1-5,-,once,TGCGCCAGCAGTGTGAGGGGCAATCAGCCCCAGCATTTT,CASSVRGNQPQHF